Detailed here is one TCR beta chain. Its antigen is unknown. Trimming at V came to 6 bases and at J to 4 bases, leaving 10 bases not matched to a gene. This CDR3 is 17 amino acids long. Germline V gene data show CDR1 as ENHRY and CDR2 as SYGVKD. This specimen comes from a study of shared clonotypes between healthy human individuals. In the original analysis: Filtering of immunoSEQ junctional sequences could not match full-length read filtering. Sequencing was performed with immunoSEQ multiplex PCR; in TCRdb, only in-frame clones are kept and a portion is missing. That table is the source of V, J and clone size, and D and trimming were worked out from the DNA. The sample holds about 550,000 clones, over 95% seen once. Study conclusions and caveats: Tissue TCR repertoires likely differ from these blood-only repertoires.

Terminally differentiated effector memory CD45RA+ cells were left out of the naive CD8 fraction, which was CD45RO-negative and positively selected for CCR7. V is TRBV10-3 and J is TRBJ2-1; TRBD2 aligns across 12 bases. The receptor's source is a young woman in good health. Sequencing was done on a sample of naive CD8+ T cells sorted from blood. The CDR3 loop reads CAIRNPLLAGGYNEQFF. The CDR3 nucleotides read TGTGCCATCAGAAATCCCCTACTAGCGGGGGGATACAATGAGCAGTTCTTC.